The subject of this entry is one T cell receptor (beta chain). With 2 bases removed from V and 6 bases from J, the gap between germline ends came to 11 bases. Germline CDR1 reads ENHRY; CDR2 reads SYGVKD. The CDR3 is made up of 14 amino acids. The method was immunoSEQ multiplex PCR; TCRdb's version includes in-frame clones alone and lacks a portion of them. The data hold tens of thousands of clones, with around 80% observed a single time. This sample is drawn from a study of T cell responses to AZD1222 COVID-19 vaccine. The sequence was obtained from an adult who received the AZD1222 COVID-19 vaccine. Sequenced material: peripheral blood, taken 28 days after the second AZD1222 dose. V is TRBV10-3 and J is TRBJ1-5; TRBD1 is a possible D gene (6 bases). CDR3 coding DNA: TGTGCCATCAGTGAGAACACAGGGACTCAGCCCCAGCATTTT. As protein: CAISENTGTQPQHF.